This T cell receptor beta chain is from a study of early T cells in non-severe SARS-CoV-2 infection (dated by TCRdb to the early 2020s). Broadly, across the study: TCR sequencing used bulk RNA from unsorted whole blood, so alpha and beta chains could not be paired. On the study overall, not on this receptor specifically: VDJdb matching was skewed toward anti-spike CD8 responses and likely underestimated virus-specific expansions by missing private and CD4 specificities.

This clonotype was detected only a few times. No cognate antigen has been identified for it. Base qualities are not provided; no much larger clone lies one nucleotide away. CDR1 and CDR2 (MDHEN, SYDVKM) derive from the germline V gene. After removal of 6 bases from V and 8 bases from J, the junction retains 5 bases not matched to a gene. Spanning cysteine to phenylalanine, the CDR3 consists of 14 amino acids. Solely the CDR3 DNA is kept, with 42 bases framed from the first base. Libraries were prepared through 5' RACE. Data came from a NextSeq 500. In the TCR library protocol, unique molecular identifiers were attached to individual cDNA molecules to correct for PCR bias and sequencing error. Sequencing covered both TCR alpha and beta chains, and within each sample the abundances of alpha and beta sequences were tightly co-correlated. The published analysis was carried out like this. Decombinator V4 was used to annotate TCR sequences for V gene, J gene and CDR3. TCRs were defined as expanded if a significant change between any two time points was detected under a Poisson model with p below 0.0001. TCR abundances were normalised to the total number of TCRs sequenced per sample and were expressed as counts per million. TRAV1-2 paired with TRAJ12, TRAJ20 or TRAJ33 defined MAIT TCRs, while TRAV10 paired with TRAJ18 defined iNKT TCRs. VDJdb, accessed 1 November 2021, was searched for CMV, EBV and SARS-CoV-2 annotated TCRs, with TCRs annotated for multiple antigens excluded. TCRdb passed the public sequencing reads through fastp at Q25 and MiXCR, retaining productive beta sequences. One record per CDR3 amino acid sequence lists the most common genes and DNA. For this entry, the V and J calls and clone size follow TCRdb and not the study's own pipeline. Counted in this sample were about 48,000 distinct CDR3 sequences; 6.2% of them appeared once. The ten most abundant clones make up under 9% of the sample.

This was a case-control study nested in a cohort of healthcare workers in London, UK, who had nasopharyngeal swab PCR tests and blood samples taken every week. Healthcare workers were recruited between 23 and 31 March 2020, during the week of the UK lockdown, and were followed weekly for up to roughly 16 weeks. This clonotype was sampled from an adult who was a healthcare worker with PCR-confirmed SARS-CoV-2 infection or an uninfected control (not recorded which). This chain is built from TRBV28 and TRBJ2-4; TRBD2 matches 12 bases in the middle. The specimen comprised whole blood, sampled at baseline. The nucleotides read TGTGCCAGCAGCCCGACTAGCGGGGGTGACATTCAGTACTTC. Its coded protein is CASSPTSGGDIQYF.